This TCR beta chain was recovered during a study of metastatic and nonmetastatic thyroid tumors. The wider study: Peripheral blood and tumor or nodule samples from malignant and benign thyroid patients were compared.

Through MiXCR, TCRdb re-clonotyped the PCR reads. The sample lists about 93,000 clones; roughly 12% were seen once. Thyroid surgery had not been preceded by any treatment in any patient. The CDR3 extends over 19 amino acids. From germline, CDR1 is LGHDT and CDR2 YNNKEL (reference sequence). Regarding this clone: With a much larger clone just one base away, this may be a read error.

This sequence joins TRBV3-1 and TRBJ2-5, with 9 bases matching TRBD2. Sequenced material: blood. This sequence was found in a female donor with papillary thyroid cancer or a benign thyroid nodule (not recorded which). Some clones in this sample may be carry-over from other donors' samples. The CDR3 nucleotides read TGTGTCAGCAGCCAAGGATCGGGAAAAGCGGGACTAGCCCTAGAGACCCAGTACTTC. Translation: CVSSQGSGKAGLALETQYF.